The rows below give T cell receptor beta chains drawn from one sample of a study of T cells after yellow fever vaccination. Via MiXCR, TCRdb re-called the 5' RACE reads, giving one row per CDR3 protein. The table shows a few hundred thousand distinct CDR3 sequences, with roughly 9% occurring only once. Sequences were derived from CD4+ T cells sorted from PBMCs, sampled 5 days after the yellow fever booster vaccination. These TCRs come from a man younger than 30 who received the YFV17D yellow fever vaccine. Both conserved end residues are part of each CDR3. A D gene is named only where the DNA matches it firmly. Part of the rows lack a size; the others show once, few, many or a class for expanded clones.

CDR3nt: TGCAGTGCTAGCCCGGGACAGGGGTATCATCAGCCCCAGCATTTT; CDR3aa: CSASPGQGYHQPQHF; abundance: NA; j_gene: TRBJ1-5; d_gene: TRBD1; v_gene: TRBV20-1
CDR3nt: TGCGCCAGCAGCTTGGACGGACCTAACACCGGGGAGCTGTTTTTT; CDR3aa: CASSLDGPNTGELFF; abundance: many; j_gene: TRBJ2-2; d_gene: NA; v_gene: TRBV5-1
CDR3nt: TGTGCCAGCACGGGCCAGGGCCCTGAAGCTTTCTTT; CDR3aa: CASTGQGPEAFF; abundance: many; j_gene: TRBJ1-1; d_gene: NA; v_gene: TRBV2
CDR3nt: TGTGCCAGCAGTTTAGGGGACAGGGAACCCGGGGAGCTGTTTTTT; CDR3aa: CASSLGDREPGELFF; abundance: NA; j_gene: TRBJ2-2; d_gene: TRBD1; v_gene: TRBV12-3/TRBV12-4
CDR3nt: TGTGCCAGCAGTGAAGGGGAAACACCTGCTTGGCCCCAGCATTTT; CDR3aa: CASSEGETPAWPQHF; abundance: NA; j_gene: TRBJ1-5; d_gene: NA; v_gene: TRBV2
CDR3nt: TGTGCCAGCAGCTTCACCGCCGGGGAGCTGTTTTTT; CDR3aa: CASSFTAGELFF; abundance: many; j_gene: TRBJ2-2; d_gene: NA; v_gene: TRBV11-2
CDR3nt: TGTGCCAGCAGTTTCGCAGGGGACGGGGAAAAACTGTTTTTT; CDR3aa: CASSFAGDGEKLFF; abundance: NA; j_gene: TRBJ1-4; d_gene: NA; v_gene: TRBV12-3/TRBV12-4
CDR3nt: TGTGCCAGTGTTACCGGGACAGCGAACACTGAAGCTTTCTTT; CDR3aa: CASVTGTANTEAFF; abundance: few; j_gene: TRBJ1-1; d_gene: TRBD1; v_gene: TRBV19
CDR3nt: TGTGCCATCTCGACTAGCGGGGGGGCCTTATACAATGAGCAGTTCTTC; CDR3aa: CAISTSGGALYNEQFF; abundance: few; j_gene: TRBJ2-1; d_gene: TRBD2; v_gene: TRBV10-3
CDR3nt: TGTGCCAGCAGCTTAGTTTCGCGGGGGGGCACAGATACGCAGTATTTT; CDR3aa: CASSLVSRGGTDTQYF; abundance: NA; j_gene: TRBJ2-3; d_gene: TRBD2; v_gene: TRBV7-2
CDR3nt: TGCGCCAGCAGCCCTCCACCGCAGGGGGGAGGTTTCTCCTCTAATGAAAAACTGTTTTTT; CDR3aa: CASSPPPQGGGFSSNEKLFF; abundance: many; j_gene: TRBJ1-4; d_gene: TRBD1; v_gene: TRBV4-3
CDR3nt: TGTGCCAGCAGTCCGCGGGGGGGCCATGAGACCCAGTACTTC; CDR3aa: CASSPRGGHETQYF; abundance: few; j_gene: TRBJ2-5; d_gene: TRBD2; v_gene: TRBV7-6
CDR3nt: TGTGCCAGCAGCCCAACCTACGGGGGGCTCCAAGAGACCCAGTACTTC; CDR3aa: CASSPTYGGLQETQYF; abundance: NA; j_gene: TRBJ2-5; d_gene: NA; v_gene: TRBV3-1
CDR3nt: TGTGCCAGCAGCTCGCCAGGCGGTTACACTGAAGCTTTCTTT; CDR3aa: CASSSPGGYTEAFF; abundance: few; j_gene: TRBJ1-1; d_gene: NA; v_gene: TRBV7-2
CDR3nt: TGTGCCAGCACCGATAATGGACGGAACTATGGCTACACCTTC; CDR3aa: CASTDNGRNYGYTF; abundance: NA; j_gene: TRBJ1-2; d_gene: NA; v_gene: TRBV6-2/TRBV6-3
CDR3nt: TGCGCCAGCAGCTACGGAGGGAACTATGGCTACACCTTC; CDR3aa: CASSYGGNYGYTF; abundance: many; j_gene: TRBJ1-2; d_gene: NA; v_gene: TRBV6-5